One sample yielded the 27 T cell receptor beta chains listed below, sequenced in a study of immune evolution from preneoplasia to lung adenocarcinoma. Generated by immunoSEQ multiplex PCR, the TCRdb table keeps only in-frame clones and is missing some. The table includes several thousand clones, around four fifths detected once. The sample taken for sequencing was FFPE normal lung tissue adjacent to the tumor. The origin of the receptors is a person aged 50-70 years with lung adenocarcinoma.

The CDR3 DNA reads TGTGCCAGCAGTGAAATGGGCCCTAATGAAAAACTGTTTTTT. Encoded protein: CASSEMGPNEKLFF. The V and J genes are TRBV6-1 and TRBJ1-4; D remains ambiguous. V lost 2 bases and J lost 3, with 7 bases in between. The CDR3 is made up of 14 amino acids. CDR1 is MNHNS, CDR2 SASEGT, per germline.

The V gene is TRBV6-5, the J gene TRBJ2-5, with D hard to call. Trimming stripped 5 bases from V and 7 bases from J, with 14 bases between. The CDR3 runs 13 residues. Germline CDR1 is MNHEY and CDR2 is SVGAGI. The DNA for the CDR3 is TGTGCCAGCAGTCCTGACAAAATAGGGACCCAGTACTTC. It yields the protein CASSPDKIGTQYF.

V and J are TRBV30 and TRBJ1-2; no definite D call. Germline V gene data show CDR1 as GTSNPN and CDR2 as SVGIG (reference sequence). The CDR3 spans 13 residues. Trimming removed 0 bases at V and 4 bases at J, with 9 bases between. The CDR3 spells CAWSVQSLYGYTF. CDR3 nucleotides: TGTGCCTGGAGTGTCCAAAGTCTCTATGGCTACACCTTC.

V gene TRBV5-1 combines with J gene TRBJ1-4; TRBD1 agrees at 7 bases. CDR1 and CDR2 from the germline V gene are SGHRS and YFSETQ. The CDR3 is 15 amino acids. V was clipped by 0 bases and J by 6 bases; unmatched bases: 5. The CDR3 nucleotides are TGCGCCAGCAGCTTGGGTAGGGGGCGAGATGAAAAACTGTTTTTT. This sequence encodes CASSLGRGRDEKLFF. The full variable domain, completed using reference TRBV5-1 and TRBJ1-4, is KAGVTQTPRYLIKTRGQQVTLSCSPISGHRSVSWYQQTPGQGLQFLFEYFSETQRNKGNFPGRFSGRQFSNSRSEMNVSTLELGDSALYLCASSLGRGRDEKLFFGSGTQLSVL.

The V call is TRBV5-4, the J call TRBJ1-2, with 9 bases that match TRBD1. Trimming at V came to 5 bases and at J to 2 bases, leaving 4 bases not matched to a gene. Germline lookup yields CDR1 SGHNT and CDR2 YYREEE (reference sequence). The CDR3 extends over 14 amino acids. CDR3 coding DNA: TGTGCCAGCAGAGCCGGGACAGGGAACTATGGCTACACCTTC. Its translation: CASRAGTGNYGYTF.

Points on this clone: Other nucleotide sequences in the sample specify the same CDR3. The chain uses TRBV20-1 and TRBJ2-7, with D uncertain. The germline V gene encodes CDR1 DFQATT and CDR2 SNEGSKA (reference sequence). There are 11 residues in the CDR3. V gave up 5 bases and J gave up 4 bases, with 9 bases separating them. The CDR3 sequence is CSADIAYEQYF. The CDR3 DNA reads TGCAGTGCTGATATAGCTTACGAGCAGTACTTC.

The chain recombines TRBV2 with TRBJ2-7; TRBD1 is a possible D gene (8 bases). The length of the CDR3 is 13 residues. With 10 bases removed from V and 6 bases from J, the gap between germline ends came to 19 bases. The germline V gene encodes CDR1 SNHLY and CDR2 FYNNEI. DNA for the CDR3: TGTGCCACAGGACAGGGAGGGTACGCCGAGCAGTACTTC. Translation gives CATGQGGYAEQYF.

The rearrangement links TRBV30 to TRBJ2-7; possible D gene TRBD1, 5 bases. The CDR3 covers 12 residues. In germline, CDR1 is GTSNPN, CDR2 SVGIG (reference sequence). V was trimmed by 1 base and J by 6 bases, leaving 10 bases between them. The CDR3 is CAWSGQGSEQYF. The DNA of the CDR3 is TGTGCCTGGAGTGGGCAGGGCTCCGAGCAGTACTTC.

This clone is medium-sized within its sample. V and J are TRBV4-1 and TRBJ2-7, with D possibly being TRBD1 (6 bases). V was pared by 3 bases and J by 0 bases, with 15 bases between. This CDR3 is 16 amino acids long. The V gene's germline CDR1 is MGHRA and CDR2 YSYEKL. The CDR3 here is CASSQDDRSSSYEQYF. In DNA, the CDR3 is TGCGCCAGCAGCCAGGACGACAGGTCGAGCTCCTACGAGCAGTACTTC.

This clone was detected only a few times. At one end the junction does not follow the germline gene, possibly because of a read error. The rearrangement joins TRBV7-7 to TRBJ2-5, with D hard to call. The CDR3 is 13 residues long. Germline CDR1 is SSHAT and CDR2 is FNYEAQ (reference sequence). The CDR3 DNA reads TGTGCTAGCAGCTCGCGGACGCAAGAGACCCAGTACTTC. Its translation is CASSSRTQETQYF.

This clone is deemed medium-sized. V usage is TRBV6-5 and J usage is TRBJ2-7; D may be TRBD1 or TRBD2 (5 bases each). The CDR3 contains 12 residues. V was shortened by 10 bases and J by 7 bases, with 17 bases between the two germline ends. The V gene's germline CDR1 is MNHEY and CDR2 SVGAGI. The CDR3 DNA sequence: TGTGCCACCAGGGACGGCGGACGGGAGCAGTACTTC. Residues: CATRDGGREQYF.

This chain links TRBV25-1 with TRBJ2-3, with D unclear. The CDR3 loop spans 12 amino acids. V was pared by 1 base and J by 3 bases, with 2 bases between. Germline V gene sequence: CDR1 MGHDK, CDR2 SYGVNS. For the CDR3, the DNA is TGTGCCAGCAGTGAATGGACAGATACGCAGTATTTT. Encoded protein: CASSEWTDTQYF. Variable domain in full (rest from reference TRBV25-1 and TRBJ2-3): EADIYQTPRYLVIGTGKKITLECSQTMGHDKMYWYQQDPGMELHLIHYSYGVNSTEKGDLSSESTVSRIRTEHFPLTLESARPSHTSQYLCASSEWTDTQYFGPGTRLTVL.

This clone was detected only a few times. The DNA for the CDR3 is TGTGCCAGCAGTTACACCCGCGGGCTAGTCTCCGGGGAGCTGTTTTTT. Translating gives CASSYTRGLVSGELFF. V and J are TRBV27 and TRBJ2-2, with D possibly TRBD2 on 5 matching bases. This CDR3 region has 16 residues. V was cut by 4 bases and J by 6 bases, with 18 bases left in between. Germline-derived CDR1 and CDR2 are MNHEY and SMNVEV (reference sequence).

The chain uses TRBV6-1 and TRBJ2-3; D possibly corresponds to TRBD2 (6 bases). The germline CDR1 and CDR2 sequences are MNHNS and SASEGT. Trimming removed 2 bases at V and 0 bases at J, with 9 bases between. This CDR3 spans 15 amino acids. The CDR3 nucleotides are TGTGCCAGCAGTGAATTTCGGGAGAGCACAGATACGCAGTATTTT. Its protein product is CASSEFRESTDTQYF.

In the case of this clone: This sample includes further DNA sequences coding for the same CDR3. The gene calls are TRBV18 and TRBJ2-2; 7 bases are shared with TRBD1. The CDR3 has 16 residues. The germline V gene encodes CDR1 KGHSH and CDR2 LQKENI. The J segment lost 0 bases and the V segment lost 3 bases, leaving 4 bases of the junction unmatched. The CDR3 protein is CASSPTGNANTGELFF. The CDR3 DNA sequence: TGTGCCAGCTCACCGACAGGGAACGCGAACACCGGGGAGCTGTTTTTT.

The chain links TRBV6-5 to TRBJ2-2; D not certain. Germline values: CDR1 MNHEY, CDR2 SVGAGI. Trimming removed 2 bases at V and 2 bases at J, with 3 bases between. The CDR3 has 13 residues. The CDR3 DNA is TGTGCCAGCAGTTACGTTAACACCGGGGAGCTGTTTTTT. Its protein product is CASSYVNTGELFF.

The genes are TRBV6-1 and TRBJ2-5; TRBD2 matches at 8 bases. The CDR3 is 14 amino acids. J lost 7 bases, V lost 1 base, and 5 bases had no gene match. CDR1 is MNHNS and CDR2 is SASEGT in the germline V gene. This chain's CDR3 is CASSEVAGIGTQYF. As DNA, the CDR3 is TGTGCCAGCAGTGAAGTAGCGGGGATCGGGACCCAGTACTTC.

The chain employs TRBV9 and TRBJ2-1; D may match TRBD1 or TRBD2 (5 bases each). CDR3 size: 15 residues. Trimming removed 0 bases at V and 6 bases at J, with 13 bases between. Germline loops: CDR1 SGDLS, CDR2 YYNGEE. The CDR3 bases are TGTGCCAGCAGCGTAGGGGGCAGCGGCCTCAATGAGCAGTTCTTC. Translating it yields CASSVGGSGLNEQFF.

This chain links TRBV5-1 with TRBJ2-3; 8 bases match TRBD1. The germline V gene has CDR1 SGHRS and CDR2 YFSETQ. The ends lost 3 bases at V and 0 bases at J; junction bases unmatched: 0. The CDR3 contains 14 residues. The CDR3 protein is CASSWTGSTDTQYF. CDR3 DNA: TGCGCCAGCAGCTGGACAGGGAGCACAGATACGCAGTATTTT.

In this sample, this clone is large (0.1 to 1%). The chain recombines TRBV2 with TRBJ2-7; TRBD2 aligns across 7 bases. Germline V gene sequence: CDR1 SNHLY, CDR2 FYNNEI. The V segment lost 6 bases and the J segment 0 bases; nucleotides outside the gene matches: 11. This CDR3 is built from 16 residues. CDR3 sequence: CASSSDKLALSYEQYF. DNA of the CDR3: TGTGCCAGCAGCTCCGACAAACTAGCGCTCTCCTACGAGCAGTACTTC.

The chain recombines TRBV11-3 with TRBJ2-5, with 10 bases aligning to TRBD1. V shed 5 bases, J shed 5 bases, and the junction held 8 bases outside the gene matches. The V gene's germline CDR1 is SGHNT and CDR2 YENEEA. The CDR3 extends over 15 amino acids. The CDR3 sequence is CASSLRQGASETQYF. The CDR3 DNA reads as TGTGCCAGCAGCCTGCGACAGGGGGCGAGTGAGACCCAGTACTTC. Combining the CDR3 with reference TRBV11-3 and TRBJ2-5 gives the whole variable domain EAGVVQSPRYKIIEKKQPVAFWCNPISGHNTLYWYLQNLGQGPELLIRYENEEAVDDSQLPKDRFSAERLKGVDSTLKIQPAELGDSAVYLCASSLRQGASETQYFGPGTRLLVL.

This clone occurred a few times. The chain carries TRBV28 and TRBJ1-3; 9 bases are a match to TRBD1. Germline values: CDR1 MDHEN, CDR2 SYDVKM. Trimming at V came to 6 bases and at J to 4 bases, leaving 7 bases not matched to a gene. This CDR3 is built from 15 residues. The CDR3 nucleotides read TGTGCCAGCAGGCCTACAGGGGGCCAAGGAAACACCATATATTTT. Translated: CASRPTGGQGNTIYF.

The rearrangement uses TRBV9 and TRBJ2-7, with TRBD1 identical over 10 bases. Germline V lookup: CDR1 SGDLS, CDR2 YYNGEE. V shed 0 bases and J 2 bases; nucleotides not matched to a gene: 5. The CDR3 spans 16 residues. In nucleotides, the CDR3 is TGTGCCAGCAGCGTAGGAGGAGGACAGGGGGCCTACGAGCAGTACTTC. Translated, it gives CASSVGGGQGAYEQYF.

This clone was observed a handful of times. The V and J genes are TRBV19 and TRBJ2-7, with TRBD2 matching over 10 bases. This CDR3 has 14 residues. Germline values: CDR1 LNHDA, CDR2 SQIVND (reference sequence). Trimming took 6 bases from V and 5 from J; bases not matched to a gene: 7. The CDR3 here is CASSTTSGPDEQYF. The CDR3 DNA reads TGTGCCAGTAGCACGACTAGCGGGCCCGACGAGCAGTACTTC.

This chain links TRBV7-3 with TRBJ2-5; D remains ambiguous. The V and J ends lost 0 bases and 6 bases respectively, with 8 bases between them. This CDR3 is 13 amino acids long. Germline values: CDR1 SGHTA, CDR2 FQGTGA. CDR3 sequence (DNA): TGTGCCAGCAGCTTAACGAAAAGTCAGACCCAGTACTTC. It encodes CASSLTKSQTQYF. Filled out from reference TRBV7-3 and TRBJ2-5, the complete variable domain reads GAGVSQTPSNKVTEKGKYVELRCDPISGHTALYWYRQSLGQGPEFLIYFQGTGAADDSGLPNDRFFAVRPEGSVSTLKIQRTERGDSAVYLCASSLTKSQTQYFGPGTRLLVL.

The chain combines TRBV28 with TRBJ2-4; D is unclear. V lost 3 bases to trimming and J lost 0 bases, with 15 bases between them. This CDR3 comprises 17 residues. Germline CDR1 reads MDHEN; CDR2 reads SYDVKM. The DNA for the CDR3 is TGTGCCAGCAGTTTGAAGGGCAGACTCCTAGCCAAAAACATTCAGTACTTC. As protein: CASSLKGRLLAKNIQYF.

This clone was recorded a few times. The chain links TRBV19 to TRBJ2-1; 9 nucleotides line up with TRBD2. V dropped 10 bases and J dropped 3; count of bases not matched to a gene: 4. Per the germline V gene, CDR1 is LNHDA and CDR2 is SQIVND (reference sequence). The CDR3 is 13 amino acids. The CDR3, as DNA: TGTGCCACGCGGCGGGAGGGCTACAATGAGCAGTTCTTC. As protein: CATRREGYNEQFF.